These T cell receptor beta chains were read from a single sample in a study of shared clonotypes between healthy human individuals. Clones were read by immunoSEQ multiplex PCR, and TCRdb kept only the in-frame ones, dropping some. In the table there are approximately 2.4 million clones, under 97% of which are singletons. Sequencing was performed on naive CD4+ T cells sorted from blood. The source of these receptors is a man aged 18 to 30 in good health. Both conserved end residues are part of each CDR3. A D gene is named only where the DNA matches it firmly.

v_call,d_call,j_call,cdr3_aa,cdr3_nt
TRBV7-2,TRBD1,TRBJ2-7,CASSQDLGDSSTSYEQYF,TGTGCCAGCAGCCAAGATCTGGGGGACAGTTCAACCTCCTACGAGCAGTACTTC
TRBV5-1,-,TRBJ2-7,CASSLMTASYEQYF,TGCGCCAGCAGCTTAATGACGGCCTCCTACGAGCAGTACTTC
TRBV27,-,TRBJ1-6,CASSLNMGFSYNSPLHF,TGTGCCAGCAGTTTGAATATGGGGTTCTCCTATAATTCACCCCTCCACTTT
TRBV6-1,-,TRBJ1-4,CASSLVSTNEKLFF,TGTGCCAGCAGCCTTGTATCAACTAATGAAAAACTGTTTTTT
TRBV4-1,-,TRBJ2-5,CASSQGAIDRRETQYF,TGCGCCAGCAGCCAAGGTGCAATCGATCGTAGAGAGACCCAGTACTTC
TRBV6-5,-,TRBJ1-3,CASSYSGRDSGNTIYF,TGTGCCAGCAGTTACTCCGGACGGGACTCTGGAAACACCATATATTTT
TRBV5-1,TRBD2,TRBJ2-1,CASSLELAGGYEQFF,TGCGCCAGCAGCTTGGAACTAGCGGGAGGTTACGAGCAGTTCTTC
TRBV7-6,-,TRBJ2-7,CASSVGKAGEQYF,TGTGCCAGCAGCGTCGGTAAGGCTGGCGAGCAGTACTTC
TRBV11-3,TRBD1,TRBJ2-3,CASSPGGNTDTQYF,TGTGCCAGCAGCCCAGGGGGAAACACAGATACGCAGTATTTT
TRBV10-3,TRBD2,TRBJ2-1,CAISSGLENEQFF,TGTGCCATCAGTTCGGGACTAGAGAATGAGCAGTTCTTC
TRBV19,-,TRBJ2-7,CASSPTNSYEQYF,TGTGCCAGTTCCCCCACGAACTCCTACGAGCAGTACTTC
TRBV2,-,TRBJ2-7,CASSPQRSLGYEQYF,TGTGCCAGCAGCCCCCAGAGGAGTTTAGGCTACGAGCAGTACTTC
TRBV28,-,TRBJ1-5,CASSLFRFNSNQPQHF,TGTGCCAGCAGTTTGTTCAGGTTTAATAGCAATCAGCCCCAGCATTTT
TRBV11-1,TRBD2,TRBJ2-1,CASSLLTSGGYYNEQFF,TGTGCCAGCAGCTTATTGACTAGCGGGGGGTATTACAATGAGCAGTTCTTC
TRBV5-6,-,TRBJ1-2,CASRFMGFGYTF,TGTGCCAGCAGGTTCATGGGATTTGGCTACACCTTC
TRBV28,-,TRBJ1-1,CASSSRGGDTEAFF,TGTGCCAGCAGTTCCAGGGGAGGGGACACTGAAGCTTTCTTT
TRBV5-4,-,TRBJ1-1,CASSLGQTTEAFF,TGTGCCAGCAGCTTGGGGCAGACCACTGAAGCTTTCTTT
TRBV5-6,-,TRBJ1-4,CASSLPTARGRKLFF,TGTGCCAGCAGCTTGCCAACTGCCAGAGGAAGAAAACTGTTTTTT
TRBV21-1,-,TRBJ2-7,CASRGGEQAYEQYF,TGTGCCAGCAGAGGAGGGGAGCAAGCCTACGAGCAGTACTTC
TRBV9,-,TRBJ1-3,CASSGTAGNTIYF,TGTGCCAGCAGCGGGACGGCTGGAAACACCATATATTTT
TRBV27,-,TRBJ1-6,CASGTGWNSPLHF,TGTGCCAGCGGAACAGGGTGGAATTCACCCCTCCACTTT
TRBV30,-,TRBJ2-5,CAWSVGQFWETQYF,TGTGCCTGGAGTGTAGGACAGTTCTGGGAGACCCAGTACTTC
TRBV19,-,TRBJ2-1,CASSHRDTQNVRSYNEQFF,TGTGCCAGTAGCCACCGGGACACCCAAAACGTCCGGTCCTACAATGAGCAGTTCTTC
TRBV5-1,-,TRBJ2-1,CASTLGGTPYNEQFF,TGCGCCAGCACCCTAGGGGGGACACCTTACAATGAGCAGTTCTTC
TRBV30,TRBD2,TRBJ2-1,CAWRFTSGVRSSYNEQFF,TGTGCCTGGAGATTTACTAGCGGGGTTAGGAGCTCCTACAATGAGCAGTTCTTC
TRBV7-2,-,TRBJ2-7,CASSLNSPEQYF,TGTGCCAGCAGCTTAAACAGTCCCGAGCAGTACTTC
TRBV6-1,-,TRBJ2-7,CASSEMGTPPNEQYF,TGTGCCAGCAGTGAAATGGGGACACCCCCCAACGAGCAGTACTTC
TRBV15,TRBD1,TRBJ2-2,CATSRGTVAGGTGELFF,TGTGCCACCAGCAGAGGTACCGTGGCAGGGGGCACCGGGGAGCTGTTTTTT
TRBV6-1,-,TRBJ2-1,CASLTRGQDEQFF,TGTGCCAGCCTGACTCGTGGCCAGGATGAGCAGTTCTTC